These 21 T cell receptor beta chains came from one sample sequenced in a study of blood T cell repertoires in COVID-19. Produced via immunoSEQ multiplex PCR; TCRdb's table is partial and in-frame only. The sample records 190,000 or so clones, 85% to 90% being singletons. The sequencing sample was made of peripheral blood. These receptors were obtained from a woman aged 18-35 years who had recovered from COVID-19.

V and J are TRBV5-1 and TRBJ2-7, with TRBD1 as a possible D gene (6 bases). Trimming left V 0 bases short and J 6 bases short, with 19 bases between. This CDR3 contains 16 residues. CDR1 and CDR2 from the germline V gene are SGHRS and YFSETQ. CDR3 nucleotides: TGCGCCAGCAGCTTGGGACGCCGGACAGCGAGTGGCGAGCAGTACGTC. Protein: CASSLGRRTASGEQYV.

This chain links TRBV6-5 with TRBJ2-3; TRBD1 might be the D (6 bases). Germline V gene data show CDR1 as MNHEY and CDR2 as SVGAGI. This CDR3 is 16 amino acids long. V was shortened by 0 bases and J by 3 bases, with 13 bases between the two germline ends. In DNA, the CDR3 is TGTGCCAGCAGTTACTCCCAGGGGATGTTGACAGATACGCAGTATTTT. This codes for CASSYSQGMLTDTQYF.

The V gene is TRBV4-1, the J gene TRBJ2-2; 10 bases are a match to TRBD2. CDR1 and CDR2 from the germline V gene are MGHRA and YSYEKL. The CDR3 extends over 18 amino acids. The V and J ends lost 2 bases and 8 bases, in that order; junction bases with no gene match: 14. CDR3 coding DNA: TGCGCCAGCAGCCAAACCCCTAACCCTAGCGGGAGTAAGGGGGAGCTGTTTTTT. Translated, it gives CASSQTPNPSGSKGELFF.

This rearrangement joins TRBV7-2 to TRBJ2-1; D unclear. The V end was cut by 2 bases, the J end by 8 bases, with 10 bases between. This CDR3 region has 13 residues. The germline gives CDR1 SGHTA, CDR2 FQGNSA. The CDR3 DNA reads TGTGCCAGCAGCTTAACCTTCAGCGATGAGCAGTTCTTC. This codes for CASSLTFSDEQFF.

This clone was seen only once. The CDR3 loop is CASSYYAVAGSGEQFF. The CDR3 DNA follows: TGTGCCAGCAGTTACTATGCGGTAGCGGGGTCGGGTGAGCAGTTCTTC. The chain recombines TRBV6-2 or TRBV6-3 with TRBJ2-1; the match to TRBD2 covers 8 bases. Trimming removed 1 base from V and 9 bases from J; junction bases left unmatched: 11. The CDR3 contains 16 residues. The germline V gene encodes CDR1 MNHEY and CDR2 SVGEGT.

V and J are TRBV19 and TRBJ2-3; tentatively, D is TRBD2 (7 bases). This CDR3 has 14 amino acids. CDR1 LNHDA and CDR2 SQIVND come from the germline V gene (reference sequence). V was cut by 7 bases and J by 0 bases, with 11 bases left in between. CDR3: CASTGGESTDTQYF. The CDR3 nucleotides are TGTGCCAGTACGGGGGGCGAAAGCACAGATACGCAGTATTTT.

The chain joins TRBV7-9 to TRBJ2-5, with TRBD2 matching over 9 bases. The CDR3 runs to 16 residues. The germline V gene encodes CDR1 SEHNR and CDR2 FQNEAQ (reference sequence). With V trimmed by 1 base and J by 4 bases, 7 bases remained unmatched. The CDR3 coding sequence is TGTGCCAGCAGCTTAGACATTAGCGGGAGCTTAGAGACCCAGTACTTC. It specifies CASSLDISGSLETQYF.

This clone was observed a few times. The chain is built from TRBV9 and TRBJ1-1; D remains unclear. This CDR3 region has 13 residues. Trimming shortened V by 1 base and J by 0 bases, and 4 bases separated the two germline ends. CDR1 and CDR2 (germline): SGDLS, YYNGEE. CDR3 region: CASSVQLNTEAFF. In nucleotides, the CDR3 is TGTGCCAGCAGCGTACAGTTGAACACTGAAGCTTTCTTT.

The chain joins TRBV4-2 to TRBJ1-3, with TRBD1 identical over 8 bases. The CDR3 is 16 residues long. The V and J ends lost 8 bases and 0 bases, in that order; junction bases with no gene match: 9. The germline V gene has CDR1 LGHNA and CDR2 YNFKEQ. For the CDR3, the DNA is TGTGCCAGCCGAGACCGGGGGACAGGCTCTGGAAACACCATATATTTT. It specifies CASRDRGTGSGNTIYF.

The V and J genes are TRBV5-6 and TRBJ2-7; D perhaps matches TRBD2 (5 bases). The CDR3 runs 14 residues. Germline V gene lookup returns CDR1 SGHDT and CDR2 YYEEEE. V was pared by 4 bases and J by 0 bases, with 11 bases between. CDR3: CASSRPGSSYEQYF. CDR3 DNA sequence: TGTGCCAGCAGCAGGCCGGGAAGCTCCTACGAGCAGTACTTC.

This chain joins TRBV9 and TRBJ2-6; possible D gene TRBD1, 6 bases. Per the germline V gene, CDR1 is SGDLS and CDR2 is YYNGEE. V was cut by 4 bases and J by 0 bases, with 20 bases left in between. The CDR3 loop spans 19 amino acids. The CDR3 sequence: CASSPSPGTFRSGANVLTF. The CDR3 nucleotides are TGTGCCAGCAGCCCCAGCCCCGGGACATTTCGCTCTGGGGCCAACGTCCTGACTTTC.

In regard to this clone: Other DNA sequences in the same sample also yield this CDR3. The chain links TRBV9 to TRBJ1-5; unclear D gene. The ends were cut back, 0 bases at V and 1 base at J, with 5 bases in the middle. This CDR3 comprises 14 residues. Germline V gives CDR1 SGDLS, CDR2 YYNGEE. The CDR3 reads CASSVGGSNQPQHF. CDR3 DNA sequence: TGTGCCAGCAGCGTAGGCGGCAGCAATCAGCCCCAGCATTTT.

The V call is TRBV3-1 (or the pseudogene TRBV3-2), the J call TRBJ1-2, with D maybe TRBD1 (6 bases). V lost 2 bases to trimming and J lost 8 bases, with 12 bases between them. CDR1 is LGHDT and CDR2 is YNNKEL in the germline V gene (reference sequence). This CDR3 contains 13 residues. The CDR3 region has the DNA TGTGCCAGCAGCCAAAAACAGGGAGCGGGCTACACCTTC. As protein: CASSQKQGAGYTF.

The chain has TRBV6-5 and TRBJ2-7, with 10 bases that match TRBD1. From germline, CDR1 is MNHEY and CDR2 SVGAGI. The CDR3 length is 14 residues. Trimming removed 6 bases from V and 5 bases from J; junction bases left unmatched: 7. CDR3 coding DNA: TGTGCCAGCAGCCTGGGACAGGGGAAGAACGAGCAGTACTTC. It yields the protein CASSLGQGKNEQYF.

The chain links TRBV4-1 to TRBJ2-1; D not certain. The CDR3 runs to 13 residues. V dropped 4 bases and J dropped 0 bases, with 4 bases sitting between them. CDR1 is MGHRA, CDR2 YSYEKL, per germline. CDR3 in amino acids: CASSLNSYNEQFF. In DNA form, the CDR3 reads TGCGCCAGCAGCCTAAACTCCTACAATGAGCAGTTCTTC.

This clone was counted ten times or more. V usage is TRBV6-4 and J usage is TRBJ2-1, with TRBD2 matching over 9 bases. The CDR3 consists of 15 residues. CDR1 MRHNA and CDR2 SNTAGT come from the germline V gene. With 0 bases clipped from V and 3 bases from J, the junction kept 0 bases outside the gene matches. CDR3 DNA: TGTGCCAGCAGTGACTCGCGGGGGGGCTACAATGAGCAGTTCTTC. Its protein is CASSDSRGGYNEQFF.

This rearrangement joins TRBV9 to TRBJ2-1; D remains unclear. V was trimmed by 2 bases and J by 0 bases, leaving 18 bases between them. The CDR3 loop spans 18 amino acids. Germline values: CDR1 SGDLS, CDR2 YYNGEE. DNA of the CDR3: TGTGCCAGCAGCGTCGACAATGGGCCCCCCTCCTCCTACAATGAGCAGTTCTTC. Translating it yields CASSVDNGPPSSYNEQFF. Filled out from reference TRBV9 and TRBJ2-1, the complete variable domain reads DSGVTQTPKHLITATGQRVTLRCSPRSGDLSVYWYQQSLDQGLQFLIQYYNGEERAKGNILERFSAQQFPDLHSELNLSSLELGDSALYFCASSVDNGPPSSYNEQFFGPGTRLTVL.

The genes are TRBV14 and TRBJ1-3; 8 bases map to TRBD1. The V and J ends lost 4 bases and 3 bases, in that order; junction bases with no gene match: 2. CDR3 length: 14 amino acids. From germline, CDR1 is SGHDN and CDR2 FVKESK. In nucleotides, the CDR3 is TGTGCCAGCAGCCGGACAGGGCTTGGAAACACCATATATTTT. Its protein product is CASSRTGLGNTIYF.

The chain combines TRBV24-1 with TRBJ2-1, with 8 bases fitting TRBD2. Germline V lookup: CDR1 KGHDR, CDR2 SFDVKD. This CDR3 region has 15 residues. V lost 4 bases and J lost 7; bases outside the gene matches: 8. The CDR3 DNA sequence: TGTGCCACCAGTGACCCAAGCGGGAGCGAGAATGAGCAGTTCTTC. It is translated as CATSDPSGSENEQFF.

The rearrangement joins TRBV11-2 to TRBJ1-2; TRBD1 is a possible D gene (6 bases). The germline CDR1 and CDR2 sequences are SGHAT and FQNNGV. The CDR3 is 14 amino acids. V was trimmed by 5 bases and J by 7 bases, leaving 17 bases between them. For the CDR3, the DNA is TGTGCCAGCAGCCCAAACAGGGATTCGCGTGGCTACACCTTC. Residues: CASSPNRDSRGYTF.

This chain uses TRBV6-2 or TRBV6-3 with TRBJ1-2, with D perhaps TRBD1 (6 bases). There are 17 residues in the CDR3. V was clipped by 3 bases and J by 2 bases, with 19 bases between them. The V gene's germline CDR1 is MNHEY and CDR2 SVGEGT. CDR3 protein: CASSYHFLGQTNYGYTF. The CDR3 DNA follows: TGTGCCAGCAGTTATCATTTTCTGGGACAAACAAACTATGGCTACACCTTC.